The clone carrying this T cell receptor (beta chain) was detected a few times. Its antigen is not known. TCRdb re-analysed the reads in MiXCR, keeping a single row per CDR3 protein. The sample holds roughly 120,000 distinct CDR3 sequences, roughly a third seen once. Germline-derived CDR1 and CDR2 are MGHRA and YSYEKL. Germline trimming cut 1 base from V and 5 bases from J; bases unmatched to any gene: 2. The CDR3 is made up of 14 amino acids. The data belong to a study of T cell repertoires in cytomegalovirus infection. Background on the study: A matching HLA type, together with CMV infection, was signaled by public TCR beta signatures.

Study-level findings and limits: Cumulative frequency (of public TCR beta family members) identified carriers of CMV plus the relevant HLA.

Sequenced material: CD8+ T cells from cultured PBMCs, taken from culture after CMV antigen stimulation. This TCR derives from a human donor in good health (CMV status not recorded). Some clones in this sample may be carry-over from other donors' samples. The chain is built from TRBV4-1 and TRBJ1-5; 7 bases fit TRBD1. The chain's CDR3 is CASSQGQGDQPQHF. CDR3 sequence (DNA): TGCGCCAGCAGCCAAGGTCAGGGGGATCAGCCCCAGCATTTT.